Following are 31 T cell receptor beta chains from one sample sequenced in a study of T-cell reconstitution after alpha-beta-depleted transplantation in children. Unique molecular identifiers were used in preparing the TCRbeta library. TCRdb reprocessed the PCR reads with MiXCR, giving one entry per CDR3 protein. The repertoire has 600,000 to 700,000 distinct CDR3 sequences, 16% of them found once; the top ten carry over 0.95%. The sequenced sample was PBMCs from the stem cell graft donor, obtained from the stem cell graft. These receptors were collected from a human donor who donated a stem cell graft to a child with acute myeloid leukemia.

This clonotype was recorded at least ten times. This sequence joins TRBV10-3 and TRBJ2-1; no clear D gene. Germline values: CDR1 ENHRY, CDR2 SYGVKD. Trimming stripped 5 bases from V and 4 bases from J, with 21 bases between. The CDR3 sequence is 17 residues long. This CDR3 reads CAISKLDPKHGYNEQFF. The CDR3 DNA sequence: TGTGCCATCAGTAAATTGGACCCTAAGCACGGATACAATGAGCAGTTCTTC.

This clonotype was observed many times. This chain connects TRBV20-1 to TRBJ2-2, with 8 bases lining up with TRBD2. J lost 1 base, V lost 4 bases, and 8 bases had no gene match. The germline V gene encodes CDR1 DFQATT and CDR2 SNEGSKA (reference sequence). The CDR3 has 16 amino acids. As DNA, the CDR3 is TGCAGTGCTATGACCGGGGGACTAGGGAACACCGGGGAGCTGTTTTTT. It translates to CSAMTGGLGNTGELFF.

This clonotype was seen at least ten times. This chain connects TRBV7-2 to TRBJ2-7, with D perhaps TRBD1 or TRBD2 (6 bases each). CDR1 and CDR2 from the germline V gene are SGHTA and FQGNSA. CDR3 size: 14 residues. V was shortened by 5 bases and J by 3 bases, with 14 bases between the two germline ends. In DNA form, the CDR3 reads TGTGCCAGCAGCCCATGGACAGCGGGCTACGAGCAGTACTTC. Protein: CASSPWTAGYEQYF.

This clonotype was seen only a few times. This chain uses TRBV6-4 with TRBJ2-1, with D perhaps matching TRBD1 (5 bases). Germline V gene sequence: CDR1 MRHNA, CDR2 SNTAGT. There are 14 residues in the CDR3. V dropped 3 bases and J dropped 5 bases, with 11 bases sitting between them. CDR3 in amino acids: CASSESPGNNEQFF. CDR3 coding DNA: TGTGCCAGCAGTGAGTCGCCAGGGAACAATGAGCAGTTCTTC.

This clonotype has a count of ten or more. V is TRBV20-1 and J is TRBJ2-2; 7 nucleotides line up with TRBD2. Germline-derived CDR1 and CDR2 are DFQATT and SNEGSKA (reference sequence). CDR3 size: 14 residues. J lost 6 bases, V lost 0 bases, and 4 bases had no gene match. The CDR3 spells CSAREGGESGELFF. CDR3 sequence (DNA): TGCAGTGCTAGAGAGGGGGGGGAGTCCGGGGAGCTGTTTTTT.

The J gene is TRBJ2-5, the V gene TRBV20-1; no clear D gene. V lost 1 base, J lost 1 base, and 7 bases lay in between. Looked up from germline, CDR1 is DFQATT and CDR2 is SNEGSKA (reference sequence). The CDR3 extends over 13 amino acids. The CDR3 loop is CSARGQPQETQYF. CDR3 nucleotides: TGCAGTGCTAGAGGGCAGCCCCAAGAGACCCAGTACTTC.

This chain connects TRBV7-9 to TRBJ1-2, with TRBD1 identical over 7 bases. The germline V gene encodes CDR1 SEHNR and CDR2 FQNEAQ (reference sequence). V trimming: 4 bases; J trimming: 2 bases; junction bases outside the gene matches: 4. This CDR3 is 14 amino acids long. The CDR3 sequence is CASSYRQGNYGYTF. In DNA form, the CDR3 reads TGTGCCAGCAGCTACCGACAGGGAAACTATGGCTACACCTTC.

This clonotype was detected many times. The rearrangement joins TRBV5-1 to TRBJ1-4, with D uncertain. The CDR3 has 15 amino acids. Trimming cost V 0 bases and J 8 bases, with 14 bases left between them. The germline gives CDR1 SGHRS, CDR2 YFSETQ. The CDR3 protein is CASSLGRGVNEKLFF. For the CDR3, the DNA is TGCGCCAGCAGCTTGGGCCGTGGGGTTAACGAAAAACTGTTTTTT.

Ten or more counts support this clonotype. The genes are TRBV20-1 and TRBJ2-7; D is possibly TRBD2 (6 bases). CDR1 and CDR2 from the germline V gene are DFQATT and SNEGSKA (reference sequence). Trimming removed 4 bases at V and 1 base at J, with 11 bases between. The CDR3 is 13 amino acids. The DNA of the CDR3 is TGCAGTGCTATGACTAGTCAATCCTACGAGCAGTACTTC. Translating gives CSAMTSQSYEQYF.

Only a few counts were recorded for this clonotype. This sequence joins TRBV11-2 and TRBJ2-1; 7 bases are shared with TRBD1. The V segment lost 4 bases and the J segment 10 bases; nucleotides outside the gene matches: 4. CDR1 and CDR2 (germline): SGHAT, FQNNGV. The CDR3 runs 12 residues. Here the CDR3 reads CASSSTGWEQFF. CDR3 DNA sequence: TGTGCCAGCAGCTCGACAGGGTGGGAGCAGTTCTTC.

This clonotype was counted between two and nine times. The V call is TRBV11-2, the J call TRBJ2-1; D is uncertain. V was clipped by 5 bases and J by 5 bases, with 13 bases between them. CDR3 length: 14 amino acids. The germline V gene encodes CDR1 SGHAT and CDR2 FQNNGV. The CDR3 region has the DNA TGTGCCAGCAGCCCCCGGAATCGTGACAATGAGCAGTTCTTC. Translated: CASSPRNRDNEQFF.

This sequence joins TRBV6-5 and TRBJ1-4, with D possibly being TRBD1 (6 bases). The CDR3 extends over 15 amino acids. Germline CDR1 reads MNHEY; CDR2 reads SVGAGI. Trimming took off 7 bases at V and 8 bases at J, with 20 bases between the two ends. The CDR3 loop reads CASILGTLGGEKLFF. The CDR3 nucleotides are TGTGCCAGCATTCTCGGGACACTGGGTGGGGAAAAACTGTTTTTT.

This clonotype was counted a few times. DNA of the CDR3: TGTGCCAGCGGGGGGCCCACAGATACGCAGTATTTT. This translates into CASGGPTDTQYF. V and J are TRBV12-3 or TRBV12-4 and TRBJ2-3; D tentatively reads TRBD1 or TRBD2 (6 bases each). This CDR3 region has 12 residues. V shed 8 bases and J shed 2 bases, with 8 bases lying between them.

In DNA form, the CDR3 reads TGTGCCAGCAGCCCAGACAGGGGCCCAAATGAGCAGTTCTTC. Its translation is CASSPDRGPNEQFF. This chain links TRBV7-9 with TRBJ2-1; 8 bases fit TRBD1. Germline values: CDR1 SEHNR, CDR2 FQNEAQ (reference sequence). Germline trimming cut 5 bases from V and 7 bases from J; bases unmatched to any gene: 7. The CDR3 totals 14 residues.

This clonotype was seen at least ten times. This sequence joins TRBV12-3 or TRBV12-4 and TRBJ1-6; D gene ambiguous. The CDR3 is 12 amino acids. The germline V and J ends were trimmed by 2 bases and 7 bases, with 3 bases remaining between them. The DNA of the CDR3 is TGTGCCAGCAGTTTAACGAATTCACCCCTCCACTTT. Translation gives CASSLTNSPLHF.

The CDR3 loop is CASSLDIGGETQYF. The CDR3 DNA sequence: TGTGCCAGCAGCTTAGACATAGGGGGAGAGACCCAGTACTTC. The rearrangement joins TRBV11-2 to TRBJ2-5, with D maybe TRBD1 (6 bases). This CDR3 contains 14 residues. V was trimmed by 0 bases and J by 4 bases, leaving 9 bases between them. The germline V gene encodes CDR1 SGHAT and CDR2 FQNNGV.

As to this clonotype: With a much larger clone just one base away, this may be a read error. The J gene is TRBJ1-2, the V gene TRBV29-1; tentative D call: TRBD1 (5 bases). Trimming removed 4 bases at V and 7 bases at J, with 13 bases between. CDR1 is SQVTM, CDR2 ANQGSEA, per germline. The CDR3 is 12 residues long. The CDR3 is CSVVKGRGGYTF. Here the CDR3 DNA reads TGCAGCGTTGTAAAGGGACGAGGTGGCTACACCTTC.

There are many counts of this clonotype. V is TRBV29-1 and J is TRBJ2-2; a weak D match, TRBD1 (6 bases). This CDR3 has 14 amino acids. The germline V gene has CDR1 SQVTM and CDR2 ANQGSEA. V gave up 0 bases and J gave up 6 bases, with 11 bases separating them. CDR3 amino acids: CSVEDPTGAGELFF. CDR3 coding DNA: TGCAGCGTTGAAGACCCGACAGGAGCCGGGGAGCTGTTTTTT.

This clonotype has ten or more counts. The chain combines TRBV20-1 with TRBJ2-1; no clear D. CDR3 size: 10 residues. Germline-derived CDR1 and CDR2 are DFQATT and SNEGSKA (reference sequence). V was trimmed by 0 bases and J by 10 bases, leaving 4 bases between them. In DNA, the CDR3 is TGCAGTGCTAGAGATCAAGAGCAGTTCTTC. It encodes CSARDQEQFF.

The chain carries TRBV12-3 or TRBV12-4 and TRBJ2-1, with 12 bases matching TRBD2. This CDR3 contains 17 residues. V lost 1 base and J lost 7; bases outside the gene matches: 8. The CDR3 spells CASSLGKLAGGPNEQFF. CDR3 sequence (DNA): TGTGCCAGCAGTTTAGGGAAACTAGCGGGGGGCCCAAATGAGCAGTTCTTC.

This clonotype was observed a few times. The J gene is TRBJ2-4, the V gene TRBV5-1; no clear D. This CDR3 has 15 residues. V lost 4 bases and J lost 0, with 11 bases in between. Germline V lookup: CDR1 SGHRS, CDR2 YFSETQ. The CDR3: CASSPEWLAKNIQYF. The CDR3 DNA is TGCGCCAGCAGCCCGGAATGGCTAGCCAAAAACATTCAGTACTTC.

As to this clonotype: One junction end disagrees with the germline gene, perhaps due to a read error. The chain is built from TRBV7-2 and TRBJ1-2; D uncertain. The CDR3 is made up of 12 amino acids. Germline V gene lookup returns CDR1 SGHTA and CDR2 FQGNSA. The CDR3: CASSLGRGEKAF. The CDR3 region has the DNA TGTGCCAGCAGCCTAGGACGTGGGGAGAAGGCCTTC.

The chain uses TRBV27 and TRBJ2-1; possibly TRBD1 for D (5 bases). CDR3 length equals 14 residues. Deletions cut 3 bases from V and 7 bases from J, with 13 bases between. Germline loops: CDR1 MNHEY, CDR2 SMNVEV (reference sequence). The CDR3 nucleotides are TGTGCCAGCAGTTTTCAAGGGGTGGGTAATGAGCAGTTCTTC. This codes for CASSFQGVGNEQFF.

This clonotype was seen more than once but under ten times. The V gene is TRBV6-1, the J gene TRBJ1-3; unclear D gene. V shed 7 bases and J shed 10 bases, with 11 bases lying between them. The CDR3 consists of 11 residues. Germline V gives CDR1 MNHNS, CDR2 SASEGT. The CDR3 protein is CASTYGSTIYF. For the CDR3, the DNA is TGTGCCAGCACCTACGGATCGACCATATATTTT.

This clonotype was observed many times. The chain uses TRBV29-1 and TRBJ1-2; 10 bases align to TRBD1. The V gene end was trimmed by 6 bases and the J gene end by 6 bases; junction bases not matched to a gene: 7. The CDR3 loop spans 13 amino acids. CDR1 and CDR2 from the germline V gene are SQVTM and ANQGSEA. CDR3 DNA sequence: TGCAGCGTCGACAGGGGGCGGCTGGATGGCTACACCTTC. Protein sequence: CSVDRGRLDGYTF.

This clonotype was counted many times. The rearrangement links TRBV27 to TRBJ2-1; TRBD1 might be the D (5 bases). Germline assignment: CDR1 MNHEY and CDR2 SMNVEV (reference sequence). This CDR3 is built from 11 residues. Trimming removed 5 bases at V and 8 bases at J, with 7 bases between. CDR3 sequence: CASSGADEQFF. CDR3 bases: TGTGCCAGCAGTGGGGCCGATGAGCAGTTCTTC.

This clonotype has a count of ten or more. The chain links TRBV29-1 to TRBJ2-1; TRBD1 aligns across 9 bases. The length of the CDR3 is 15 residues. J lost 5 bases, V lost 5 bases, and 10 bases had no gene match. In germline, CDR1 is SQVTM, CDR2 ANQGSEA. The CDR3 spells CSVSSGTGRNNEQFF. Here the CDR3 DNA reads TGCAGCGTTTCTTCCGGGACAGGGCGCAACAATGAGCAGTTCTTC.

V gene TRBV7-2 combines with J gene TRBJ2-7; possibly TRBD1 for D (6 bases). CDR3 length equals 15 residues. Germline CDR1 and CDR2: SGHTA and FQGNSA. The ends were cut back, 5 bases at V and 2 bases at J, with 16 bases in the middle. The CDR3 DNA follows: TGTGCCAGCAGCGTCAGTACTGAGGGGGCCTACGAGCAGTACGTC. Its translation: CASSVSTEGAYEQYV.

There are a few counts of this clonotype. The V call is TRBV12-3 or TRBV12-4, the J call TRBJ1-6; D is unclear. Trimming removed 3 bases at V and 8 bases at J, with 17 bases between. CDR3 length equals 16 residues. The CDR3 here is CASSFGSPGEYSPLHF. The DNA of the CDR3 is TGTGCCAGCAGTTTTGGGTCACCTGGGGAGTATTCACCCCTCCACTTT.

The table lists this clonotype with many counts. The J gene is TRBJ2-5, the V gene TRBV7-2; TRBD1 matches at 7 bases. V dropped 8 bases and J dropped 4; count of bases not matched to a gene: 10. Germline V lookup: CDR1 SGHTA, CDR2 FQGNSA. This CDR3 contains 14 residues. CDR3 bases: TGTGCCAGCGGGCGGACAGGCGGTTTAGAGACCCAGTACTTC. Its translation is CASGRTGGLETQYF.

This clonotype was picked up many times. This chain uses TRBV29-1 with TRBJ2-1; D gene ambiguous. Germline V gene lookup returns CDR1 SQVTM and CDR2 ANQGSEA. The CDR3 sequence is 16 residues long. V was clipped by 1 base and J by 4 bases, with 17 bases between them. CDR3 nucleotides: TGCAGCGTTGAAGTAAGGGCGGCCTTCTTGTACAATGAGCAGTTCTTC. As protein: CSVEVRAAFLYNEQFF.